This T cell receptor beta chain was sequenced during a study of blood T cell repertoires in COVID-19. Here immunoSEQ multiplex PCR was the method, and the copy in TCRdb shows in-frame clones only, minus some. Among just under 150,000 clones, 89% were seen once, and the ten largest hold about 1.5%. The CDR3 totals 14 residues. The V end was cut by 0 bases, the J end by 5 bases, with 8 bases between. The V gene's germline CDR1 is MNHEY and CDR2 SMNVEV (reference sequence). This clone has more than one count but fewer than ten. The chain combines TRBV27 with TRBJ2-1, with D perhaps matching TRBD1 (6 bases). This sequence was found in a human donor in a cohort sampled during active COVID-19. What was sequenced was peripheral blood. The CDR3 DNA is TGTGCCAGCAGTTTATCGGACAGTAACAATGAGCAGTTCTTC. Translating gives CASSLSDSNNEQFF.